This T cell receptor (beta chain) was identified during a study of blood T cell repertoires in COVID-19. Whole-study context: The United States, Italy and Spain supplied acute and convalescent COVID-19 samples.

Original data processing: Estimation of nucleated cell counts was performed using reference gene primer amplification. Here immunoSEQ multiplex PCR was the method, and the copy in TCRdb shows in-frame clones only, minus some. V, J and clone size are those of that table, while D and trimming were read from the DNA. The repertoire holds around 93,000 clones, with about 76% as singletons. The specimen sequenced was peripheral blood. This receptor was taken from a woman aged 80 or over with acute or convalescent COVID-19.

CDR3 nucleotides: TGCGCCAGCAGCCAAGAAGAGGGAGTCACTGAAGCTTTCTTT. Amino acids: CASSQEEGVTEAFF. This chain joins TRBV4-3 and TRBJ1-1; D remains ambiguous. V was pared by 0 bases and J by 4 bases, with 9 bases between. The CDR3 runs 14 residues. The germline CDR1 and CDR2 sequences are LGHNA and YSLEER.